This paragraph covers one T cell receptor (beta chain) sequence. The record originates from a study of blood T cell repertoires in COVID-19. For the study at large: The United States, Italy and Spain were the sources of the acute and convalescent COVID-19 samples. T cells, B-cell-depleted T cells, or PBMCs provided the cDNA or gDNA that served as material.

The germline gives CDR1 SGDLS, CDR2 YYNGEE. This CDR3 has 15 amino acids. V gave up 4 bases and J gave up 2 bases; unmatched junction bases: 5. Original analysis: Amplifying reference gene primers gave estimates of nucleated cell counts. Assay: immunoSEQ multiplex PCR; the TCRdb copy retains only in-frame clones and omits some. V and J calls plus clone size are reproduced from that table; the DNA served to infer D and trimming. Among around 63,000 clones listed, 88% were seen once. Material for sequencing was peripheral blood. This receptor was obtained from a woman older than 75 with active COVID-19. J is TRBJ2-2 and V is TRBV9; TRBD1 agrees at 7 bases. The CDR3 nucleotides are TGTGCCAGCAGCCCGACAGGGATCAACACCGGGGAGCTGTTTTTT. Amino acid sequence: CASSPTGINTGELFF.